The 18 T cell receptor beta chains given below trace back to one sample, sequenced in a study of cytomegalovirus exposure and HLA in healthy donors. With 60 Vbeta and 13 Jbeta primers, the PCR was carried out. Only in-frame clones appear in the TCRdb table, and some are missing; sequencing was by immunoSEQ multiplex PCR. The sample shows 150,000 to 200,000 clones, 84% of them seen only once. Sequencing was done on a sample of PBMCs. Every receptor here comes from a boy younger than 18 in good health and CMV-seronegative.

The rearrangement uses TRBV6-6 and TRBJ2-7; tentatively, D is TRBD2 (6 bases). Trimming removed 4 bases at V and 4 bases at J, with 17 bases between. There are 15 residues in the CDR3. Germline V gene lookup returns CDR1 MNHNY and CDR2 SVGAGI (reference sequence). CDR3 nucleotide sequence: TGTGCCAGCAGTTCCCCAGTAGTAGCGGCATACGAGCAGTACTTC. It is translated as CASSSPVVAAYEQYF.

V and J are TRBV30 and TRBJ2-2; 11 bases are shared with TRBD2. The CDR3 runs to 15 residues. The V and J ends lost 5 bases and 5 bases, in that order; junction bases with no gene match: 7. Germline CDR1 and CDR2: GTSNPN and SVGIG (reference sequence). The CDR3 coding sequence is TGTGCCTGGGGTAGCGGGAGGGTTGCAACCGGGGAGCTGTTTTTT. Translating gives CAWGSGRVATGELFF.

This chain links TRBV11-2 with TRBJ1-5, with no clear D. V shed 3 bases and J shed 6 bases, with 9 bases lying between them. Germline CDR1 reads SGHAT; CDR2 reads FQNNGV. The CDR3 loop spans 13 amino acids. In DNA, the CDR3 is TGTGCCAGCAGCTTGGCGGAGGGTCAGCCCCAGCATTTT. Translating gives CASSLAEGQPQHF.

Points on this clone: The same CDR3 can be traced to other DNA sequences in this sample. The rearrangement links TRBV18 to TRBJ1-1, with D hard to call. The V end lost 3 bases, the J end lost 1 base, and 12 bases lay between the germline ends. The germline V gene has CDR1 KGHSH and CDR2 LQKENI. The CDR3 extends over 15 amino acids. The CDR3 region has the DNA TGTGCCAGCTCACCCCCATCCAGGCGGAACACTGAAGCTTTCTTT. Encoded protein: CASSPPSRRNTEAFF.

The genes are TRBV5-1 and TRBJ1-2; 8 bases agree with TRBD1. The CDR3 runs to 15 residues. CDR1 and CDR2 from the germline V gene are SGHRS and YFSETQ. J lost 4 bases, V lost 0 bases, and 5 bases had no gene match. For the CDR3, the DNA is TGCGCCAGCAGCTTGGAGATGGGACAGGTCTATGGCTACACCTTC. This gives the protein CASSLEMGQVYGYTF.

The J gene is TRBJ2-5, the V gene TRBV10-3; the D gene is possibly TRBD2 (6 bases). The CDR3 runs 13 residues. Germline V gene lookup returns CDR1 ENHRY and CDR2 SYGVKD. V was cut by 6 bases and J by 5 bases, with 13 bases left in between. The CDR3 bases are TGTGCCATCAGCCCGGGAGTACGGGAGACCCAGTACTTC. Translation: CAISPGVRETQYF.

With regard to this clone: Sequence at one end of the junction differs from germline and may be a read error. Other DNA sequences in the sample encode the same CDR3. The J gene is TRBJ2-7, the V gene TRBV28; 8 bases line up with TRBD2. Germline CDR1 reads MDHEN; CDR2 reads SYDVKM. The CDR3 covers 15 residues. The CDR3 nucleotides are TGCGCCAGCAGTTTATGGTCTAGCGGGTCCTACGAGCAGTACTTC. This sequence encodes CASSLWSSGSYEQYF.

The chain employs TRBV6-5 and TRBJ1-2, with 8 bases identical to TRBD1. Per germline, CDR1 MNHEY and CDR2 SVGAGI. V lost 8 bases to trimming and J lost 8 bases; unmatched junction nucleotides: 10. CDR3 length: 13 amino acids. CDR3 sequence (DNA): TGTGCCAGCGCACTGACAGGGGCGGCCGGCTACACCTTC. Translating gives CASALTGAAGYTF.

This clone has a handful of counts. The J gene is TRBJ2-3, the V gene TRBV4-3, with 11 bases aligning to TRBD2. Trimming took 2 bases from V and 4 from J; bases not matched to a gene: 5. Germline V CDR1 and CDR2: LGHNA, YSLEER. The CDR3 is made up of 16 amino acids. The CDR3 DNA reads TGCGCCAGCAGCCAAAGTAGCGGGGGGGCCGCAGATACGCAGTATTTT. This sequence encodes CASSQSSGGAADTQYF.

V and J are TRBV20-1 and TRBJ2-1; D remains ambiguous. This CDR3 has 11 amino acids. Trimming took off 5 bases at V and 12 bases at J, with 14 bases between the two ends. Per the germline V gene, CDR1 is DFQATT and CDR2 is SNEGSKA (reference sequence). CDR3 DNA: TGCAGTGCTTACAGCCTCCGTGGGCAGTTCTTC. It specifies CSAYSLRGQFF.

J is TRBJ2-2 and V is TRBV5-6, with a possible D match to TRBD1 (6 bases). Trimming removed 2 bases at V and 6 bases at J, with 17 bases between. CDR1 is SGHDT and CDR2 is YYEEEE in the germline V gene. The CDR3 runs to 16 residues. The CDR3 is CASSLRTSGVAGELFF. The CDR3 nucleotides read TGTGCCAGCAGCTTACGTACCTCAGGGGTCGCCGGGGAGCTGTTTTTT.

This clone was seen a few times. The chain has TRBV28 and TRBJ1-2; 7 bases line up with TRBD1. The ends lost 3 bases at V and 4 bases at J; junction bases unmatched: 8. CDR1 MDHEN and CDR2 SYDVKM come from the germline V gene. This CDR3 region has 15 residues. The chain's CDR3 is CASSFYRGASYGYTF. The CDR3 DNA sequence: TGTGCCAGCAGTTTTTACAGGGGCGCGAGCTATGGCTACACCTTC.

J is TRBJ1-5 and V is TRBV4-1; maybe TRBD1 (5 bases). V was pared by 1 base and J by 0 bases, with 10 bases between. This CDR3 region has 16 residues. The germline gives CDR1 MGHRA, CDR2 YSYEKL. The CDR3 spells CASSQALGGSNQPQHF. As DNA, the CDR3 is TGCGCCAGCAGCCAAGCGCTCGGGGGTAGCAATCAGCCCCAGCATTTT.

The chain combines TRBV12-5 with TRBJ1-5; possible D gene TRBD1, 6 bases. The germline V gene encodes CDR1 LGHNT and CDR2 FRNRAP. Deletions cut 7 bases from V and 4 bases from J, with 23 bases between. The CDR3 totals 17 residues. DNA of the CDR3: TGTGCTAGTGTTTCGTCCCCGGGACAATTAATTAATCAGCCCCAGCATTTT. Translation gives CASVSSPGQLINQPQHF.

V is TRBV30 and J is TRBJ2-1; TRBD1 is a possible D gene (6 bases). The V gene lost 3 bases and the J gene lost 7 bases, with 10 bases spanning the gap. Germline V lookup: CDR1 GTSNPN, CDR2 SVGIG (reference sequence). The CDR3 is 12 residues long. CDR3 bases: TGTGCCTGGAGCATTACAGGGAATGAGCAGTTCTTC. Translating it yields CAWSITGNEQFF. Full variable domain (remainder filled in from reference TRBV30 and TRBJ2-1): SQTIHQWPATLVQPVGSPLSLECTVEGTSNPNLYWYRQAAGRGLQLLFYSVGIGQISSEVPQNLSASRPQDRQFILSSKKLLLSDSGFYLCAWSITGNEQFFGPGTRLTVL.

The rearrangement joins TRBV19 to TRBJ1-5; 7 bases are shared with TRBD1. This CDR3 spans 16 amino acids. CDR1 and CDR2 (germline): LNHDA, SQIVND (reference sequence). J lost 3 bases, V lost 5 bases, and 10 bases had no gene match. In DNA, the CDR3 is TGTGCCAGTAGTCCCAGACAGGGTGCCGACAATCAGCCCCAGCATTTT. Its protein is CASSPRQGADNQPQHF.

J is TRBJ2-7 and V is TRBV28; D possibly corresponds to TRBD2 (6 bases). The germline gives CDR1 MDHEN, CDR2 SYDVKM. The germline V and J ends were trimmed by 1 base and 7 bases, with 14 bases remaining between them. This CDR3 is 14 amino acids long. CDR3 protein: CASSLYGGWEEQYF. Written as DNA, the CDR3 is TGTGCCAGCAGTTTATATGGAGGGTGGGAAGAGCAGTACTTC. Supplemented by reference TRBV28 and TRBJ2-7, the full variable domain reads DVKVTQSSRYLVKRTGEKVFLECVQDMDHENMFWYRQDPGLGLRLIYFSYDVKMKEKGDIPEGYSVSREKKERFSLILESASTNQTSMYLCASSLYGGWEEQYFGPGTRLTVT.

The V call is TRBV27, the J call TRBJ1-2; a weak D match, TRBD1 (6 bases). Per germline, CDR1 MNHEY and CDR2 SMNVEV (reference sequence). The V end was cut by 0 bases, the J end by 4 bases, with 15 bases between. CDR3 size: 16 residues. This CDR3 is CASSLSGVGGFYGYTF. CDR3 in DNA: TGTGCCAGCAGTTTATCGGGTGTTGGGGGCTTCTATGGCTACACCTTC.